Below, one T cell receptor beta chain is given with its context. The antigen remains unidentified. This record comes from a study of T cell responses to AZD1222 COVID-19 vaccine. General study results and limits: Just 5 to 7 AZD1222 recipients were seropositive at baseline. Increased Spike-specific TCR breadth and depth were observed after two AZD1222 doses. Spike as a whole was targeted by vaccine-associated CD4 TCRs, dominant at 160-218 and 743-854. No day 14 peak samples; only post-peak repertoires were characterized.

This table comes from immunoSEQ multiplex PCR, and its TCRdb copy is limited to in-frame clones, with some not included. The table has approximately 190,000 clones, around 94% seen once. With 4 bases removed from V and 11 bases from J, the gap between germline ends came to 20 bases. The CDR3 has 14 residues. The germline V gene encodes CDR1 MNHEY and CDR2 SMNVEV (reference sequence). The receptor was isolated from an adult in good health. The chain joins TRBV27 to TRBJ1-2, with D tentatively TRBD1 (5 bases). The sequenced sample was peripheral blood, obtained on day 0 of AZD1222 vaccination. As DNA, the CDR3 is TGTGCCAGCAGTTCCGAACGGCAGGGACGGTCTTACACCTTC. As protein: CASSSERQGRSYTF.